Included here is one TCR beta chain sequence, with context. CDR1 and CDR2 from the germline V gene are SGHVS and FQNEAQ. The V gene end was trimmed by 1 base and the J gene end by 0 bases; junction bases not matched to a gene: 10. The CDR3 covers 20 residues. These data belong to a study of blood T cell repertoires in COVID-19. The overall study: Sites in the United States, Italy and Spain provided acute and convalescent COVID-19 samples.

How the authors handled the data: Researchers report that nucleated cell counts were estimated from reference gene primer amplification. This table comes from immunoSEQ multiplex PCR, and its TCRdb copy is limited to in-frame clones, with some not included. V, J and clone size are those of that table, while D and trimming were read from the DNA. The sample consists of approximately 52,000 clones, approximately 89% of them appearing once. The chain carries TRBV7-8 and TRBJ2-1, with 12 bases identical to TRBD2. Sequenced input: peripheral blood. The origin of this receptor is a man aged 55-75 years with active COVID-19. The CDR3 sequence is CASSLESSGRADFSYNEQFF. CDR3 DNA: TGTGCCAGCAGCTTAGAATCTAGCGGGAGGGCCGATTTCTCCTACAATGAGCAGTTCTTC.